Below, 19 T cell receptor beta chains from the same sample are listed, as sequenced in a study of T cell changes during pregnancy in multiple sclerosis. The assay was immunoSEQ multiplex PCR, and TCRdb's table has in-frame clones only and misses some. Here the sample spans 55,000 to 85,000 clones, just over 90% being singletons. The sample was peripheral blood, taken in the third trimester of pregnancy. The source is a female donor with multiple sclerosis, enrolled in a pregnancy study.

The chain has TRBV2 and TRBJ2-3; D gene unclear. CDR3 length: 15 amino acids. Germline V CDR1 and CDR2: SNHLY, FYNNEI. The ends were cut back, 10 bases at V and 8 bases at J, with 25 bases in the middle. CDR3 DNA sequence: TGTGCCACCCCGAATCCAGGTTTGGGCACTGGTACGCAGTATTTT. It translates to CATPNPGLGTGTQYF. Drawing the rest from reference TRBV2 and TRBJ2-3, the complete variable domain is EPEVTQTPSHQVTQMGQEVILRCVPISNHLYFYWYRQILGQKVEFLVSFYNNEISEKSEIFDDQFSVERPDGSNFTLKIRSTKLEDSAMYFCATPNPGLGTGTQYFGPGTRLTVL.

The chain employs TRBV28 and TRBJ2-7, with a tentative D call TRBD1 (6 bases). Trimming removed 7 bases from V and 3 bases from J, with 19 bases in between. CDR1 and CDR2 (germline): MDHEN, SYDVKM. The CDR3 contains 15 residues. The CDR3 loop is CASNQRRTAYYEQYF. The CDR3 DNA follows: TGTGCCAGCAACCAAAGGAGGACAGCCTACTACGAGCAGTACTTC.

The CDR3 loop reads CASSILGGPDGYTF. DNA of the CDR3: TGTGCCAGTAGTATCCTGGGGGGGCCGGATGGCTACACCTTC. The V gene is TRBV19, the J gene TRBJ1-2; perhaps TRBD1 as D (6 bases). With 3 bases removed from V and 6 bases from J, the gap between germline ends came to 14 bases. The length of the CDR3 is 14 residues. The germline CDR1 and CDR2 sequences are LNHDA and SQIVND (reference sequence).

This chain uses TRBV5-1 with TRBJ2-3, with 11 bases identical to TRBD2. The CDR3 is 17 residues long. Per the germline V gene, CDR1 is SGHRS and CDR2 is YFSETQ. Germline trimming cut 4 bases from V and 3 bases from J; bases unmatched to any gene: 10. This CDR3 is CASSTTSGIQGTDTQYF. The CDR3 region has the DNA TGCGCCAGCAGCACGACTAGCGGGATCCAAGGGACAGATACGCAGTATTTT.

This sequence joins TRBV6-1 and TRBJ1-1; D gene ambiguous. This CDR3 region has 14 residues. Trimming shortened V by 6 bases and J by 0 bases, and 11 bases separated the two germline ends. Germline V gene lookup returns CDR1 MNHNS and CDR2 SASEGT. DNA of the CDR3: TGTGCCAGCAGGGGAGGTCAGATGAACACTGAAGCTTTCTTT. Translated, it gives CASRGGQMNTEAFF.

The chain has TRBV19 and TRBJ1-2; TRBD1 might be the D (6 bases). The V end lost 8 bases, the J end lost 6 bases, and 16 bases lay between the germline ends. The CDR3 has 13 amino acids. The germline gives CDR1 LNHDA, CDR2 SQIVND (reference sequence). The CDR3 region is CASADSHLNGYTF. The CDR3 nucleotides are TGTGCCAGTGCGGACAGCCACCTTAATGGCTACACCTTC.

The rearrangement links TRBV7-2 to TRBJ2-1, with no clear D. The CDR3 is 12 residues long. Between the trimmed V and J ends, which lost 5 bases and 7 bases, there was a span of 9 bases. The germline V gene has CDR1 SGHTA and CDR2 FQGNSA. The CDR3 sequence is CASSPSENEQFF. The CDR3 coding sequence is TGTGCCAGCAGCCCCTCGGAGAATGAGCAGTTCTTC. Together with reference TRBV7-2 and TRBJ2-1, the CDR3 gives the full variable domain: GAGVSQSPSNKVTEKGKDVELRCDPISGHTALYWYRQSLGQGLEFLIYFQGNSAPDKSGLPSDRFSAERTGGSVSTLTIQRTQQEDSAVYLCASSPSENEQFFGPGTRLTVL.

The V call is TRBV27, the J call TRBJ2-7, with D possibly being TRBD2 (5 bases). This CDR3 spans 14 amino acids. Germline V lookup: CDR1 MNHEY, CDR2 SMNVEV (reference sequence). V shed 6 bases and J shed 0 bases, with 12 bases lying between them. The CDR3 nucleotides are TGTGCCAGCAGCCTCCGGGGTGGCTCCTACGAGCAGTACTTC. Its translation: CASSLRGGSYEQYF.

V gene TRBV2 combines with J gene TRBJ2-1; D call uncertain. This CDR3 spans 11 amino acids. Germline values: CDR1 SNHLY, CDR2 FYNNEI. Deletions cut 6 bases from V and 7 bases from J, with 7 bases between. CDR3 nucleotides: TGTGCCAGCAGAAGCATGAATGAGCAGTTCTTC. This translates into CASRSMNEQFF.

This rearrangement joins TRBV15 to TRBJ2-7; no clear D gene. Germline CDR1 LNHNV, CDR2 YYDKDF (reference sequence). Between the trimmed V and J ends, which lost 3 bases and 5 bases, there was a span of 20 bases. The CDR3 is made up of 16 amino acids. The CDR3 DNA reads TGTGCCACCAGCAGTACCGTGGTGATAGTCGAACACGAGCAGTACTTC. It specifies CATSSTVVIVEHEQYF.

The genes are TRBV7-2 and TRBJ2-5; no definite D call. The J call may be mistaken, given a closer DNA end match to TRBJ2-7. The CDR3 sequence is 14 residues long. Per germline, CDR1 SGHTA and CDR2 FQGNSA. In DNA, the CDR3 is TGTGCCAGCGCCCGTGGCGGAAGCTCCTACGAGCAGTACTTC. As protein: CASARGGSSYEQYF.

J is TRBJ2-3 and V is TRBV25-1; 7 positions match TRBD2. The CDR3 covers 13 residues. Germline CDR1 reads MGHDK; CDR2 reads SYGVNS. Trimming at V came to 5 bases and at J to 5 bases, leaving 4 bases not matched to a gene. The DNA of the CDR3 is TGTGCCAGCAGTCTAGGGAGGGGAGATACGCAGTATTTT. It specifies CASSLGRGDTQYF.

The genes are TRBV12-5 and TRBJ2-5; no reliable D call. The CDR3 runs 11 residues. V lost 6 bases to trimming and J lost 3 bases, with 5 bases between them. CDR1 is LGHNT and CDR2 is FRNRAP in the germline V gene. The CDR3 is CASGIEETQYF. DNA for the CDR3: TGTGCTAGTGGGATAGAAGAGACCCAGTACTTC.

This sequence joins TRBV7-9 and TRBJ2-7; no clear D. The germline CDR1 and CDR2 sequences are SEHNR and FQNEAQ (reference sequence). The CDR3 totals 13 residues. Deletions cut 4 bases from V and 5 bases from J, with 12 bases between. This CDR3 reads CASSSSKLDEQYF. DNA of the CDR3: TGTGCCAGCAGCTCAAGCAAGTTGGACGAGCAGTACTTC.

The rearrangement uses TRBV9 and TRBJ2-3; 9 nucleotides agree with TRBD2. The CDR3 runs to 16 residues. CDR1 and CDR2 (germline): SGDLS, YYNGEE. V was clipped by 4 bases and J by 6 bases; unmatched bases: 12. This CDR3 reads CASSKDEGLAFDTQYF. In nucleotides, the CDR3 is TGTGCCAGCAGCAAAGACGAGGGACTAGCCTTTGATACGCAGTATTTT.

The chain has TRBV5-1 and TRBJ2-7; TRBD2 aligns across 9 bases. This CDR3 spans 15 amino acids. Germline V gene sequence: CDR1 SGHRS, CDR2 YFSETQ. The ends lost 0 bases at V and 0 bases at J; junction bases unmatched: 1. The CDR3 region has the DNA TGCGCCAGCAGCTTGGGTAGCGGGAGCTCCTACGAGCAGTACTTC. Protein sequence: CASSLGSGSSYEQYF.

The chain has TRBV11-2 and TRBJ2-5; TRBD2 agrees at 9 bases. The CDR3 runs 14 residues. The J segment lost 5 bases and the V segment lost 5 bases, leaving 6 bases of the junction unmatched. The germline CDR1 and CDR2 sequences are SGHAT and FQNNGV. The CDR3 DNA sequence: TGTGCCAGCAGCCCAAGGACTAGCGTGGAGACCCAGTACTTC. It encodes CASSPRTSVETQYF.

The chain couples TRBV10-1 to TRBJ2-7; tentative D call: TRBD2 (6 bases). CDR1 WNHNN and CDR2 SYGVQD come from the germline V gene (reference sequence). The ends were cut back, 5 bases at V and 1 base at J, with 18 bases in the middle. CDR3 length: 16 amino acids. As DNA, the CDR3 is TGCGCCAGCAGTCCCCCTGCGGGACCTCATTCCTACGAGCAGTACTTC. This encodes CASSPPAGPHSYEQYF.

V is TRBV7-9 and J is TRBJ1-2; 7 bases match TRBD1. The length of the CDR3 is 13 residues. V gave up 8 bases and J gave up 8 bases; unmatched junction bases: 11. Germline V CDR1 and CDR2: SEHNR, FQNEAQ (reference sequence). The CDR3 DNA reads TGTGCCAGCGGAGGAGGGGGCGGTGGCGGCTACACCTTC. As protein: CASGGGGGGGYTF. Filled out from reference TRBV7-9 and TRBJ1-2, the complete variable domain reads DTGVSQNPRHKITKRGQNVTFRCDPISEHNRLYWYRQTLGQGPEFLTYFQNEAQLEKSRLLSDRFSAERPKGSFSTLEIQRTEQGDSAMYLCASGGGGGGGYTFGSGTRLTVV.